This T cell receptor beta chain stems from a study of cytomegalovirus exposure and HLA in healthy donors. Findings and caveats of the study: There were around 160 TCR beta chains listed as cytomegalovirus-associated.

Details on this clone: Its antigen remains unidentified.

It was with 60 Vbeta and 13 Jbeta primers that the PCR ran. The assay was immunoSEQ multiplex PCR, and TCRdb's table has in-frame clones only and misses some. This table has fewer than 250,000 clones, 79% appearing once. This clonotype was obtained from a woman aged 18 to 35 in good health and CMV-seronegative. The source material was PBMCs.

DNA of the CDR3: TGTGCCAGCAGCTTCAGACAGGGGGATCATGATGAGCAGTTCTTC. It is translated as CASSFRQGDHDEQFF. The V gene is TRBV7-3, the J gene TRBJ2-1; 9 bases align to TRBD1. V lost 3 bases to trimming and J lost 8 bases; unmatched junction nucleotides: 8. CDR1 and CDR2 from the germline V gene are SGHTA and FQGTGA. CDR3 size: 15 residues.